The rows below give T cell receptor beta chains drawn from one sample of a study of response to subunit inactivated influenza vaccine. TCRdb reprocessed the RT-PCR reads via MiXCR and lists one record per CDR3 protein. This table holds some 500,000 distinct CDR3 sequences, about an eighth found once. Source: PBMCs from blood, taken roughly 48 days after vaccination. These receptors were taken from a man aged 50 to 59 who received an inactivated influenza vaccine. Each CDR3 is given without its conserved first and last residue. Each record gives: D gene, J gene, V gene, CDR3 protein. A D gene is named only where the DNA matches it firmly.

d_gene: .; j_gene: TRBJ1-2; v_gene: TRBV20-1; CDR3aa: SARDRGIGYGYT
d_gene: TRBD2; j_gene: TRBJ2-3; v_gene: TRBV7-6; CDR3aa: ASTTTSATSTDTQY
d_gene: TRBD1; j_gene: TRBJ2-1; v_gene: TRBV19; CDR3aa: ASSREGGTGGGEQF
d_gene: .; j_gene: TRBJ2-5; v_gene: TRBV10-3; CDR3aa: AIMGQGLETQY
d_gene: TRBD2; j_gene: TRBJ2-3; v_gene: TRBV20-1; CDR3aa: SAREGLAGDTDTQY
d_gene: .; j_gene: TRBJ1-2; v_gene: TRBV20-1; CDR3aa: SARDLSYGYT
d_gene: .; j_gene: TRBJ2-6; v_gene: TRBV12-3/TRBV12-4; CDR3aa: ASSGITGSGANVLT
d_gene: .; j_gene: TRBJ2-6; v_gene: TRBV12-3/TRBV12-4; CDR3aa: ASRKTGTSGANVLT
d_gene: .; j_gene: TRBJ2-7; v_gene: TRBV12-3/TRBV12-4; CDR3aa: ASSPQGRSYEQY
d_gene: .; j_gene: TRBJ1-1; v_gene: TRBV11-2; CDR3aa: ASSSGRFNTEAF
d_gene: TRBD2; j_gene: TRBJ2-3; v_gene: TRBV29-1; CDR3aa: SVVWQRGVTDTQY
d_gene: TRBD1; j_gene: TRBJ2-7; v_gene: TRBV11-2; CDR3aa: ASSYDRVSYEQY
d_gene: .; j_gene: TRBJ2-5; v_gene: TRBV5-1; CDR3aa: ASSLWTTQETQY
d_gene: TRBD1; j_gene: TRBJ2-2; v_gene: TRBV6-4; CDR3aa: ASKQGEGINTGELF
d_gene: .; j_gene: TRBJ1-2; v_gene: TRBV20-1; CDR3aa: SAEQLFNYGYT
d_gene: .; j_gene: TRBJ1-4; v_gene: TRBV4-3; CDR3aa: ASSQENRSPNEKLF
d_gene: .; j_gene: TRBJ2-5; v_gene: TRBV7-2; CDR3aa: ASSLFGLGGETQY
d_gene: .; j_gene: TRBJ1-1; v_gene: TRBV18; CDR3aa: ASSPRRPHNEAF
d_gene: .; j_gene: TRBJ1-1; v_gene: TRBV6-1; CDR3aa: ASSPPGTLTQKAF
d_gene: TRBD2; j_gene: TRBJ2-1; v_gene: TRBV10-3; CDR3aa: AISEGTKPTGIASSYNEQF
d_gene: TRBD1; j_gene: TRBJ2-7; v_gene: TRBV12-3/TRBV12-4; CDR3aa: ASSLKDRATYEQY
d_gene: TRBD2; j_gene: TRBJ2-7; v_gene: TRBV29-1; CDR3aa: SVDTGTSGDEQY
d_gene: .; j_gene: TRBJ2-3; v_gene: TRBV18; CDR3aa: ASSPPSFRADTQY
d_gene: TRBD2; j_gene: TRBJ2-1; v_gene: TRBV4-3; CDR3aa: ASSQDLTSGRGNEQF
d_gene: .; j_gene: TRBJ2-1; v_gene: TRBV18; CDR3aa: ASSPKDTSSYNEQF
d_gene: .; j_gene: TRBJ1-1; v_gene: TRBV7-2; CDR3aa: ASSKQGGTEAF
d_gene: TRBD2; j_gene: TRBJ2-5; v_gene: TRBV20-1; CDR3aa: SARGASGGDSYQETQY
d_gene: .; j_gene: TRBJ1-2; v_gene: TRBV6-5; CDR3aa: ASSLPGRGDYGYT
d_gene: .; j_gene: TRBJ2-1; v_gene: TRBV12-3/TRBV12-4; CDR3aa: ASRLGGGYNEQF
d_gene: .; j_gene: TRBJ2-1; v_gene: TRBV3-1; CDR3aa: ASRGWDPASPSSYNEQF
d_gene: .; j_gene: TRBJ2-3; v_gene: TRBV7-6; CDR3aa: ASSSLIGADTQY
d_gene: TRBD2; j_gene: TRBJ2-3; v_gene: TRBV2; CDR3aa: ASSEVAGAHTDTQY
d_gene: TRBD2; j_gene: TRBJ2-7; v_gene: TRBV6-5; CDR3aa: ASSSFTSGSYEQY
d_gene: TRBD1; j_gene: TRBJ2-5; v_gene: TRBV20-1; CDR3aa: SADRGQTQY
d_gene: TRBD2; j_gene: TRBJ2-1; v_gene: TRBV28; CDR3aa: ASSSGGRAYNEQF
d_gene: .; j_gene: TRBJ1-1; v_gene: TRBV18; CDR3aa: ASSPNSNTEAF
d_gene: .; j_gene: TRBJ2-6; v_gene: TRBV5-6; CDR3aa: ASSLNLGSISSSGANVLT
d_gene: .; j_gene: TRBJ2-3; v_gene: TRBV5-1; CDR3aa: ASSLFAVDTQY
d_gene: .; j_gene: TRBJ1-5; v_gene: TRBV20-1; CDR3aa: SAVGGGNQPQH
d_gene: .; j_gene: TRBJ2-3; v_gene: TRBV20-1; CDR3aa: SAGSGRTDTQY
d_gene: TRBD2; j_gene: TRBJ2-2; v_gene: TRBV10-3; CDR3aa: AISEWTSGNTGELF
d_gene: .; j_gene: TRBJ1-6; v_gene: TRBV5-1; CDR3aa: ASSTSLDSPLH
d_gene: .; j_gene: TRBJ2-3; v_gene: TRBV20-1; CDR3aa: SAPGRRTDTQY
d_gene: .; j_gene: TRBJ2-7; v_gene: TRBV20-1; CDR3aa: SASRGAHPYEQY
d_gene: .; j_gene: TRBJ2-1; v_gene: TRBV12-3/TRBV12-4; CDR3aa: ASSFERRDEQF
d_gene: .; j_gene: TRBJ2-5; v_gene: TRBV5-6; CDR3aa: TSSRGTEETQY
d_gene: TRBD2; j_gene: TRBJ2-1; v_gene: TRBV28; CDR3aa: ASSFARTSGINEQF
d_gene: TRBD1; j_gene: TRBJ2-5; v_gene: TRBV27; CDR3aa: ASSHTPGTGGGETQY
d_gene: TRBD1; j_gene: TRBJ1-5; v_gene: TRBV6-2/TRBV6-3; CDR3aa: ASSYRDRLYSNQPQH
d_gene: TRBD2; j_gene: TRBJ2-1; v_gene: TRBV3-1; CDR3aa: ASSQVGLAVSNEQF